This is a list of T cell receptor beta chains from one sample in a study of OX40 agonist ivuxolimab in advanced cancers. The assay was immunoSEQ multiplex PCR, and TCRdb's table has in-frame clones only and misses some. The table records nearly 50,000 clones, around 90% of them present only once. The source was CD4+ or CD8+ T cells sorted from blood, collected in a trial of the OX40 agonist ivuxolimab. Source of these receptors: an adult with an advanced solid tumor such as melanoma, head and neck, liver or kidney cancer. Each CDR3 is given with its conserved first and last residue. D genes are given only for firm matches. The size entry is marked missing in some rows and otherwise reads once, few, many or a size class.

clone size	V gene	D gene	J gene	CDR3 protein	CDR3 DNA
.	TRBV19	TRBD1	TRBJ1-5	CASSTTGGSNQPQHF	TGTGCCAGTAGTACGACAGGGGGTAGCAATCAGCCCCAGCATTTT
.	TRBV7-2	.	TRBJ1-4	CASTLGANEKLFF	TGTGCCAGCACACTGGGGGCTAATGAAAAACTGTTTTTT
.	TRBV5-4	.	TRBJ1-1	CASSLELGAPTEAFF	TGTGCCAGCAGCTTGGAGTTAGGGGCGCCCACTGAAGCTTTCTTT
.	TRBV28	TRBD1	TRBJ1-5	CASSSAGTGVLEPQHF	TGTGCCAGCAGTTCGGCCGGGACAGGAGTCCTAGAGCCCCAGCATTTT
.	TRBV19	TRBD1	TRBJ1-2	CASIRSTGEVYGYTF	TGTGCCAGTATAAGGTCGACAGGGGAGGTCTATGGCTACACCTTC
.	TRBV19	TRBD1	TRBJ1-1	CASSIMDRRNTEAFF	TGTGCCAGTAGTATAATGGACAGGAGGAACACTGAAGCTTTCTTT
once	TRBV6-5	TRBD1	TRBJ1-1	CASSVTGEREAFF	TGTGCCAGCAGTGTTACAGGGGAACGGGAAGCTTTCTTT
.	TRBV25-1	.	TRBJ1-2	CASSEYLDPGYTF	TGTGCCAGCAGTGAATATCTGGACCCGGGCTACACCTTC
.	TRBV19	TRBD1	TRBJ2-3	CATSEETGGRGDTQYF	TGTGCCACGAGTGAAGAGACAGGGGGTCGGGGAGATACGCAGTATTTT
few	TRBV4-1	.	TRBJ2-1	CASSRGQGLFF	TGCGCCAGCAGCCGGGGGCAGGGATTGTTCTTC
.	TRBV2	TRBD1	TRBJ1-2	CASRGTDRGYGYTF	TGTGCCAGCAGGGGTACGGACAGGGGCTATGGCTACACCTTC
.	TRBV18	.	TRBJ1-1	CASSPESSNTEAFF	TGTGCCAGCTCACCAGAGAGCTCAAACACTGAAGCTTTCTTT
.	TRBV7-2	TRBD2	TRBJ2-7	CASSPVAGDDEQYF	TGTGCCAGCAGCCCCGTAGCGGGAGACGACGAGCAGTACTTC
.	TRBV18	TRBD2	TRBJ2-3	CASSTGGVPDTQYF	TGTGCCAGCTCTACGGGAGGGGTCCCAGATACGCAGTATTTT
.	TRBV19	.	TRBJ1-3	CASTPQHGNTIYF	TGTGCCAGTACCCCGCAGCACGGAAACACCATATATTTT
.	TRBV7-9	.	TRBJ2-1	CASSPRSGFENEQFF	TGTGCCAGCAGCCCCCGCTCGGGATTCGAAAATGAGCAGTTCTTC
.	TRBV7-6	.	TRBJ2-5	CASSPYLQETQYF	TGTGCCAGCAGCCCGTACCTCCAAGAGACCCAGTACTTC
.	TRBV11-2	.	TRBJ2-1	CASSLRQTFYNEQFF	TGTGCCAGCAGCTTACGACAAACCTTCTACAATGAGCAGTTCTTC
.	TRBV4-1	.	TRBJ2-7	CASSQGEGHPYEQYF	TGCGCCAGCAGCCAAGGAGAGGGACACCCTTACGAGCAGTACTTC
.	TRBV1	.	TRBJ1-2	CTSSQDQAGGSLPRRVYGYTF	TGCACCAGCAGCCAAGATCAGGCAGGGGGCAGCCTGCCGCGTCGAGTCTATGGCTACACCTTC
.	TRBV23-1	.	TRBJ1-4	CASSHRGEAATNEKLFF	TGCGCCAGCAGTCATAGGGGGGAAGCGGCAACTAATGAAAAACTGTTTTTT
.	TRBV6-5	.	TRBJ2-2	CASSYELAANTGELFF	TGTGCCAGCAGTTACGAGTTAGCAGCGAACACCGGGGAGCTGTTTTTT
.	TRBV18	TRBD2	TRBJ2-2	CASSREGLALFANTGELFF	TGTGCCAGCTCCCGGGAGGGACTAGCACTCTTCGCGAACACCGGGGAGCTGTTTTTT